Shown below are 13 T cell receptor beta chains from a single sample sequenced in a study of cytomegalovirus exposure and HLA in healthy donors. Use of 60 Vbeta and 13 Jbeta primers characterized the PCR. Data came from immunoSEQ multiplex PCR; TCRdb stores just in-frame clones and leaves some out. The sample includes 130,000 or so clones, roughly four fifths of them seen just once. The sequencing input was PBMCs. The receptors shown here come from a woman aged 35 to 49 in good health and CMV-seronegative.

The CDR3 spells CASSLVQNTGELFF. The DNA of the CDR3 is TGCGCCAGCAGCTTGGTCCAAAACACCGGGGAGCTGTTTTTT. The chain uses TRBV5-1 and TRBJ2-2; D not resolved. The CDR3 has 14 amino acids. The V end lost 0 bases, the J end lost 2 bases, and 5 bases lay between the germline ends. Germline CDR1 reads SGHRS; CDR2 reads YFSETQ.

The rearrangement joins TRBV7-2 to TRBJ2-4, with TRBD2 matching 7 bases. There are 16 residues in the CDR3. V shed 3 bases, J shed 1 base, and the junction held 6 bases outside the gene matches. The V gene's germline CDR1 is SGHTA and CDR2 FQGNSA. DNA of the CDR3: TGTGCCAGCAGCTTGCGGGAGAGCCGGGCCAAAAACATTCAGTACTTC. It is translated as CASSLRESRAKNIQYF.

The CDR3 spells CASSVAGHGSYEQYF. In nucleotides, the CDR3 is TGTGCCAGCAGCGTAGCAGGGCACGGCTCCTACGAGCAGTACTTC. This chain links TRBV9 with TRBJ2-7, with a tentative D call TRBD1 (5 bases). Germline V gives CDR1 SGDLS, CDR2 YYNGEE. This CDR3 is 15 amino acids long. Trimming stripped 0 bases from V and 0 bases from J, with 10 bases between.

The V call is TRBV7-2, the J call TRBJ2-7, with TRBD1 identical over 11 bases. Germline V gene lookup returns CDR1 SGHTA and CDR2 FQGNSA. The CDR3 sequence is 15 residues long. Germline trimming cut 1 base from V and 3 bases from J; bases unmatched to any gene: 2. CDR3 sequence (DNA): TGTGCCAGCAGCTTAGGGACAGGGGGCTACTACGAGCAGTACTTC. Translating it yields CASSLGTGGYYEQYF.

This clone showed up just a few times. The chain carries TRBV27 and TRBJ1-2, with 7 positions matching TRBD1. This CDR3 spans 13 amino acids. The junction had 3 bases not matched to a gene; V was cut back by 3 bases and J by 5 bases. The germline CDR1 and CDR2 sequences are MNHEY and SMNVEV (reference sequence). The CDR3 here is CASSLGQKYGYTF. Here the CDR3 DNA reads TGTGCCAGCAGTTTGGGACAGAAATATGGCTACACCTTC.

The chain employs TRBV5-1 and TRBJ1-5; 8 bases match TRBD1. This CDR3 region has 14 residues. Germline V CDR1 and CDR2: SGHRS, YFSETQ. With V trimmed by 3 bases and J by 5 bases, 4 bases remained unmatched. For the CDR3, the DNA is TGCGCCAGCAGCTCAACAGGGGGGGATCAGCCCCAGCATTTT. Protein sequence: CASSSTGGDQPQHF.

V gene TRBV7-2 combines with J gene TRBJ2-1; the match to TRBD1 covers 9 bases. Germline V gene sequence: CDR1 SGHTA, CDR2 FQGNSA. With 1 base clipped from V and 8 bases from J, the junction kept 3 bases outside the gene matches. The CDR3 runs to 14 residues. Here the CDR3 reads CASSLGGQGYEQFF. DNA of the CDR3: TGTGCCAGCAGCTTAGGGGGACAGGGATATGAGCAGTTCTTC.

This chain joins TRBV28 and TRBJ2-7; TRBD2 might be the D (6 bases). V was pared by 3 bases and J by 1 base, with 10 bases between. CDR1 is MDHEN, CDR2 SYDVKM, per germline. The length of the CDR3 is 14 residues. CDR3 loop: CASSFRGISYEQYF. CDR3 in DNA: TGTGCCAGCAGTTTTCGCGGGATATCCTACGAGCAGTACTTC.

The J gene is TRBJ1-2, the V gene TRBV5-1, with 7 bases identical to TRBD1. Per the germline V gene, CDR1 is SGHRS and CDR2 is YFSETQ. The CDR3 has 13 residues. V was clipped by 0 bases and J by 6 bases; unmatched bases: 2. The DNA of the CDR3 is TGCGCCAGCAGCTTGGAGGGGGCGGATGGCTACACCTTC. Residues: CASSLEGADGYTF. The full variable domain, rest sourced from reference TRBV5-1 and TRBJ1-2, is KAGVTQTPRYLIKTRGQQVTLSCSPISGHRSVSWYQQTPGQGLQFLFEYFSETQRNKGNFPGRFSGRQFSNSRSEMNVSTLELGDSALYLCASSLEGADGYTFGSGTRLTVV.

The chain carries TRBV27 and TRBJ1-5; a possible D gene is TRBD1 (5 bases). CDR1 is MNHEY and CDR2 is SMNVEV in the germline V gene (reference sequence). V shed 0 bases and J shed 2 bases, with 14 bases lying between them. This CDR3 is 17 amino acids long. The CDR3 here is CASSLSGSGVGNQPQHF. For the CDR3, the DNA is TGTGCCAGCAGTTTATCAGGATCGGGGGTTGGCAATCAGCCCCAGCATTTT.

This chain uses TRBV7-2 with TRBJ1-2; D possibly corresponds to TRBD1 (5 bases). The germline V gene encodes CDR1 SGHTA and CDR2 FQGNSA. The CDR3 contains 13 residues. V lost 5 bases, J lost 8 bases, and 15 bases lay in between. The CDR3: CASSARVNGGYTF. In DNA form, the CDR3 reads TGTGCCAGCAGCGCCAGGGTTAACGGGGGCTACACCTTC. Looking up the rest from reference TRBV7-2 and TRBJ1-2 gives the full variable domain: GAGVSQSPSNKVTEKGKDVELRCDPISGHTALYWYRQSLGQGLEFLIYFQGNSAPDKSGLPSDRFSAERTGGSVSTLTIQRTQQEDSAVYLCASSARVNGGYTFGSGTRLTVV.

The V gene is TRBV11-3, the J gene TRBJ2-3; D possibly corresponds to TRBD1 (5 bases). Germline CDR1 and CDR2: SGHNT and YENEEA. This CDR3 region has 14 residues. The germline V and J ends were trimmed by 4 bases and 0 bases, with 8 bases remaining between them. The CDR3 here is CASSSDISTDTQYF. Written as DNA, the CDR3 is TGTGCCAGCAGCTCGGACATTAGCACAGATACGCAGTATTTT.

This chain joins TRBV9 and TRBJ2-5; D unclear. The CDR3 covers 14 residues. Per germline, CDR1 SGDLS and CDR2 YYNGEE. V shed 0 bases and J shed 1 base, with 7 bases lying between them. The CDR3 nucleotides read TGTGCCAGCAGCGTAGGTGGAGTCCAAGAGACCCAGTACTTC. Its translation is CASSVGGVQETQYF.